Listed below are T cell receptor beta chains from one sample, sequenced in a study of molecular identifiers for immune sequencing clone quantification. TCRdb re-analysed the PCR reads in MiXCR, keeping a single row per CDR3 protein. Here the sample spans about 630,000 distinct CDR3 sequences, 25% being singletons. The sample was naive CD8+ T cells from blood, with Jurkat cell RNA spiked in. The receptors shown here come from a human donor in good health. Some libraries in this study had Jurkat cell RNA spiked in. The CDR3 runs from the conserved cysteine through the conserved F or W. The D gene is left open where the match is weak. For some rows the clone size is stated as once, few or many, or as a class when expanded; others skip it.

NA	TRBV20-1	many	TRBJ2-6	CSARNRGNSGANVLTF	TGCAGTGCTAGGAATCGGGGTAACTCTGGGGCCAACGTCCTGACTTTC
NA	TRBV13	many	TRBJ1-2	CASSLGLIAAGANYGYTF	TGTGCCAGCAGCTTAGGCCTAATTGCGGCAGGAGCTAACTATGGCTACACCTTC
NA	TRBV4-1	many	TRBJ2-6	CASSQAGGPSRGANVLTF	TGCGCCAGCAGCCAAGCGGGGGGCCCTTCGAGGGGGGCCAACGTCCTGACTTTC
NA	TRBV2	few	TRBJ2-5	CASSEIIGSAAQETQYF	TGTGCCAGCAGTGAAATTATAGGGTCGGCAGCCCAAGAGACCCAGTACTTC
NA	TRBV15	NA	TRBJ2-3	CATSSGTPSRPQYF	TGTGCCACCAGCAGCGGGACCCCCTCAAGGCCCCAGTATTTT
NA	TRBV30	many	TRBJ2-7	CAWSSNKYEQYF	TGTGCCTGGAGTTCAAACAAGTACGAGCAGTACTTC
NA	TRBV28	many	TRBJ1-5	CASSSIISNQPQHF	TGTGCCAGCAGTTCCATAATTAGCAATCAGCCCCAGCATTTT
TRBD1	TRBV18	many	TRBJ2-6	CASSPPGQVFSGANVLTF	TGTGCCAGCTCACCACCGGGACAGGTGTTCTCTGGGGCCAACGTCCTGACTTTC
NA	TRBV20-1	NA	TRBJ2-2	CSAPTANTGELFF	TGCAGTGCGCCGACAGCGAACACCGGGGAGCTGTTTTTT
NA	TRBV6-5	many	TRBJ1-1	CASSYISLPQAEAFF	TGTGCCAGCAGTTACATCTCTCTGCCTCAAGCTGAAGCTTTCTTT
TRBD2	TRBV10-3	NA	TRBJ2-7	CAISSGPGGNYEQYF	TGTGCCATCAGTTCAGGGCCGGGGGGAAACTACGAGCAGTACTTC
TRBD1	TRBV7-8	many	TRBJ2-1	CASSPLDRGLFNEQFF	TGTGCCAGCAGCCCCCTGGACAGGGGGCTCTTCAATGAGCAGTTCTTC
NA	TRBV20-1	few	TRBJ2-7	CSAMAASYEQYF	TGCAGTGCTATGGCAGCTTCCTACGAGCAGTACTTC
TRBD1	TRBV4-3	few	TRBJ2-7	CASSQLPGQGPYEQYF	TGCGCCAGCAGCCAGCTTCCGGGACAGGGACCCTACGAGCAGTACTTC
NA	TRBV7-6	NA	TRBJ2-2	CASSRVRNTGELFF	TGTGCCAGCAGCCGGGTCAGGAACACCGGGGAGCTGTTTTTT
NA	TRBV19	few	TRBJ2-7	CASSPTASYGQYF	TGTGCCAGTAGCCCGACAGCATCCTACGGGCAGTACTTC
TRBD2	TRBV7-9	many	TRBJ2-3	CASSGGTSGSFF	TGTGCCAGCAGCGGAGGGACTAGCGGGAGTTTTTTT
NA	TRBV6-5	NA	TRBJ2-6	CASAGPIRSGANVLAF	TGTGCCAGCGCAGGTCCGATTCGCTCTGGGGCCAACGTCCTGGCTTTC
TRBD2	TRBV9	many	TRBJ2-3	CASSLAGGPNYPDTQYF	TGTGCCAGCAGCCTAGCGGGGGGGCCGAATTACCCAGATACGCAGTATTTT
TRBD1	TRBV6-2/TRBV6-3	few	TRBJ1-1	CASSSPEDRVLVVMTEAFF	TGTGCCAGCAGTTCCCCCGAAGACAGGGTTCTGGTTGTTATGACTGAAGCTTTCTTT
NA	TRBV6-6	NA	TRBJ2-7	CASTVRASSYYEQYF	TGTGCCAGCACAGTTCGGGCTAGCAGTTACTACGAGCAGTACTTC
TRBD1	TRBV6-5	many	TRBJ1-1	CASSYRGMGQGMNTEAFF	TGTGCCAGCAGTTACCGGGGTATGGGACAGGGCATGAACACTGAAGCTTTCTTT
NA	TRBV5-6	many	TRBJ2-7	CASSWGGGSSSYEQYF	TGTGCCAGCAGCTGGGGCGGCGGTTCTAGCTCCTACGAGCAGTACTTC
NA	TRBV14	NA	TRBJ2-7	CASSQDSDSYEQYF	TGTGCCAGCAGCCAAGATTCCGATTCCTACGAGCAGTACTTC
NA	TRBV12-3/TRBV12-4	few	TRBJ2-1	CASTFVQRYNEQFF	TGTGCCAGCACATTTGTCCAAAGATACAATGAGCAGTTCTTC
TRBD2	TRBV9	many	TRBJ2-5	CASSLGTSGSQETQYF	TGTGCCAGCAGCCTAGGGACTAGCGGGAGCCAAGAGACCCAGTACTTC
NA	TRBV28	few	TRBJ1-3	CASSPSGSSGNTIYF	TGTGCCAGCAGTCCTTCAGGGTCCTCTGGAAACACCATATATTTT
NA	TRBV5-5	many	TRBJ2-7	CASSLAGGPDEQYF	TGTGCCAGCAGCTTGGCGGGGGGCCCCGACGAGCAGTACTTC
TRBD2	TRBV7-9	NA	TRBJ2-5	CASSTRSGLEETQYF	TGTGCCAGCAGCACTCGGTCGGGACTAGAAGAGACCCAGTACTTC
TRBD1	TRBV4-3	NA	TRBJ1-4	CASSQDGQGASNEELFF	TGCGCCAGCAGCCAAGATGGACAGGGGGCCTCTAATGAAGAACTGTTTTTT
TRBD1	TRBV19	NA	TRBJ1-2	CASSMGRGLSGYTF	TGTGCCAGTAGTATGGGCAGGGGGCTTTCTGGCTACACCTTC
NA	TRBV6-6	many	TRBJ1-6	CASTTRGGRHSPLHF	TGTGCCAGCACCACCCGGGGAGGGAGGCATTCACCCCTCCACTTT
TRBD2	TRBV6-2/TRBV6-3	few	TRBJ2-1	CASSYWAGEVGKEQFF	TGTGCCAGCAGTTACTGGGCGGGAGAGGTGGGCAAAGAGCAGTTCTTC
NA	TRBV19	NA	TRBJ2-4	CARPNPRMASVANIQYF	TGTGCCAGGCCTAACCCTAGGATGGCGTCCGTAGCAAACATTCAGTACTTC
TRBD1	TRBV9	many	TRBJ1-5	CASSAGTGGVQPQHF	TGTGCCAGCAGCGCCGGGACAGGGGGCGTTCAGCCCCAGCATTTT
NA	TRBV2	many	TRBJ2-4	CASSDRPDKNIQYF	TGTGCCAGCAGTGACAGGCCAGACAAAAACATTCAGTACTTC
NA	TRBV7-9	many	TRBJ2-7	CASSGQTYEQYF	TGCGCCAGCTCGGGACAAACCTACGAGCAGTACTTC
NA	TRBV27	few	TRBJ2-2	CASRSRVNTRISGELFF	TGTGCCAGCAGATCCAGGGTAAACACTCGAATAAGCGGGGAGCTGTTTTTT
TRBD1	TRBV11-2	NA	TRBJ2-3	CASSPGPGTDTHYF	TGTGCCAGCAGCCCCGGGCCTGGGACAGATACGCACTATTTT
NA	TRBV7-9	few	TRBJ2-5	CASSLPNQKETQYF	TGTGCCAGCAGCTTACCGAACCAAAAAGAGACCCAGTACTTC
NA	TRBV2	few	TRBJ2-7	CASSPTWSSYEQYF	TGTGCCAGCAGTCCCACGTGGAGCTCCTACGAGCAGTACTTC
NA	TRBV6-1	NA	TRBJ2-7	CASSDGRYRTRGYEQYF	TGTGCCAGCAGTGACGGTAGATATCGGACCCGAGGGTACGAGCAGTACTTC
NA	TRBV19	NA	TRBJ2-3	CASTLRPDVFQAENVDTQYF	TGTGCCAGTACCCTCAGGCCCGACGTCTTTCAGGCCGAGAACGTAGATACGCAGTATTTT
TRBD2	TRBV5-6	many	TRBJ2-2	CASSLTTSGNTGELFF	TGTGCCAGCAGCTTAACGACTAGCGGGAACACCGGGGAGCTGTTTTTT